This T cell receptor beta chain came from a study of blood T cell repertoires in COVID-19. About the research overall: COVID-19 samples from acute and convalescent phases originated in the United States, Italy and Spain. Nucleic acid was either cDNA or gDNA, and it came from T cells, B-cell-depleted T cells, or PBMCs.

The Seattle site enrolled patients during active infection and followed them longitudinally. Assay: immunoSEQ multiplex PCR; the TCRdb copy retains only in-frame clones and omits some. The table includes under 250,000 clones, 88% detected once. V shed 1 base and J shed 2 bases, with 11 bases lying between them. The V gene's germline CDR1 is SGHDT and CDR2 YYEEEE. The CDR3 covers 15 residues. The V call is TRBV5-6, the J call TRBJ2-3, with D hard to call. The clonotype comes from a woman between 25 and 40 years old with COVID-19, enrolled during active disease. Sequencing was performed on peripheral blood. The CDR3 nucleotides are TGTGCCAGCAGCTTGTTAGAACTCGCCACAGATACGCAGTATTTT. Its translation: CASSLLELATDTQYF. The full variable domain, its missing parts supplied by reference TRBV5-6 and TRBJ2-3, is DAGVTQSPTHLIKTRGQQVTLRCSPKSGHDTVSWYQQALGQGPQFIFQYYEEEERQRGNFPDRFSGHQFPNYSSELNVNALLLGDSALYLCASSLLELATDTQYFGPGTRLTVL.